A selection of T cell receptor beta chains follows, all from one sample in a study of T cell repertoires in cytomegalovirus infection. TCRdb re-called the reads through MiXCR, storing one row per CDR3 protein. The sample lists roughly 81,000 distinct CDR3 sequences, approximately 3.7% occurring once. Sequencing was carried out using PBMCs. Receptor source: a human donor in good health (CMV status not recorded). Some clones in this sample may be carry-over from other donors' samples. CDR3s include the opening cysteine and the closing phenylalanine or tryptophan. Each record gives: clone size, V gene, D gene, J gene, CDR3 protein, CDR3 DNA. A D gene is named only where the DNA matches it firmly. Expanded clones get a size class; other rows say once, few or many, or leave the size out.

many,TRBV6-1,.,TRBJ2-1,CASSPNLAAAYNEQFF,TGTGCCAGCAGTCCGAATTTAGCGGCAGCCTACAATGAGCAGTTCTTC
many,TRBV6-1,.,TRBJ1-1,CASSEEGYTEAFF,TGTGCCAGCAGTGAAGAGGGGTACACTGAAGCTTTCTTT
many,TRBV28,.,TRBJ1-5,CASSLSAFSNQPQHF,TGTGCCAGCAGTTTATCAGCGTTTAGCAATCAGCCCCAGCATTTT
many,TRBV7-2,.,TRBJ1-2,CASSLALFGSHGYTF,TGTGCCAGCAGCTTAGCCCTCTTTGGGTCCCATGGCTACACCTTC
many,TRBV28,.,TRBJ1-6,CASLTNTGSQGSPLHF,TGTGCCAGCTTAACCAATACCGGGAGCCAGGGATCACCCCTCCACTTT
many,TRBV4-3,.,TRBJ1-1,CASSQVIRVRSEAFF,TGCGCCAGCAGCCAAGTGATCAGGGTTCGGTCTGAAGCTTTCTTT
many,TRBV7-3,.,TRBJ1-1,CASSHGQRGGEAFF,TGTGCCAGCAGCCATGGACAGCGAGGGGGGGAAGCTTTCTTT
many,TRBV30,.,TRBJ1-1,CAWKGGGTEAFF,TGTGCCTGGAAGGGGGGAGGAACTGAAGCTTTCTTT
many,TRBV7-2,TRBD2,TRBJ2-7,CASSPQWTSGAAYEQYF,TGTGCCAGCAGCCCCCAATGGACTAGCGGGGCCGCCTACGAGCAGTACTTC
many,TRBV28,TRBD1,TRBJ1-5,CASSTGVQPQHF,TGTGCCAGCAGTACAGGGGTCCAGCCCCAGCATTTT
.,TRBV7-2,.,TRBJ2-1,CPSCWHRDNEQFF,TGTCCCAGTTGCTGGCACAGAGACAATGAGCAGTTCTTC
many,TRBV27,.,TRBJ1-4,CASSSPRGYGKLFF,TGTGCCAGCAGTTCCCCCAGGGGTTACGGAAAACTGTTTTTT
.,TRBV19,.,TRBJ1-5,CASSLSGGVGNQPQQF,TGTGCCAGTAGCCTCTCGGGCGGCGTCGGCAATCAGCCCCAGCAGTTT
many,TRBV2,TRBD1,TRBJ1-4,CASSSDRGRKKLFF,TGTGCCAGCAGTTCGGACAGGGGGAGGAAAAAACTGTTTTTT
many,TRBV18,.,TRBJ2-1,CASSPRIRSVEYYNEQFF,TGTGCCAGCTCACCCCGGATCCGCTCGGTCGAGTATTACAATGAGCAGTTCTTC
many,TRBV6-5,.,TRBJ2-7,CASSYSGTFTYEQYF,TGTGCCAGCAGTTACTCCGGGACTTTTACCTACGAGCAGTACTTC
many,TRBV7-8,TRBD1,TRBJ2-3,CASSLSAGTGLNTDTQYF,TGTGCCAGCAGCTTGTCCGCCGGGACAGGGCTTAACACAGATACGCAGTATTTT
many,TRBV28,TRBD1,TRBJ1-4,CASSGKKGQGASTNEKLFF,TGTGCCAGCAGCGGAAAGAAGGGACAGGGGGCATCAACTAATGAAAAACTGTTTTTT
many,TRBV27,.,TRBJ1-1,CASSPTPRVEAFF,TGTGCCAGCAGTCCTACCCCACGAGTTGAAGCTTTCTTT
few,TRBV28,.,TRBJ1-1,CASSLLGRAAFF,TGTGCCAGCAGTTTACTCGGTAGAGCAGCTTTCTTT
many,TRBV7-8,.,TRBJ2-5,CASSPRMVGTIQETQYF,TGTGCCAGCAGCCCACGAATGGTGGGAACCATCCAAGAGACCCAGTACTTC
many,TRBV29-1,TRBD1,TRBJ2-7,CSVAGTGSYEQYF,TGCAGCGTCGCCGGGACAGGATCCTACGAGCAGTACTTC
many,TRBV4-3,.,TRBJ1-4,CASSQVGSGGEKLFF,TGCGCCAGCAGCCAAGTCGGTTCCGGGGGGGAAAAACTGTTTTTT
many,TRBV4-2,TRBD2,TRBJ2-1,CASSQGLAGGLQFF,TGTGCCAGCAGCCAGGGACTAGCGGGGGGGTTGCAGTTCTTC
many,TRBV20-1,.,TRBJ1-1,CSAVRGNTEAFF,TGCAGTGCTGTAAGGGGGAACACTGAAGCTTTCTTT
many,TRBV27,.,TRBJ1-6,CASSFIDRRVEPLHF,TGTGCCAGCAGCTTCATAGACAGGCGGGTAGAACCCCTCCACTTT
many,TRBV7-2,.,TRBJ2-7,CASSLILGVSYEQYF,TGTGCCAGCAGCTTAATCCTAGGGGTCTCCTACGAGCAGTACTTC
.,TRBV27,.,TRBJ1-5,CASSLFPGTQPQHF,TGTGCCAGCAGTTTATTTCCAGGGACCCAGCCCCAGCATTTT
many,TRBV7-8,.,TRBJ1-1,CASSLSSRSAFF,TGTGCCAGCAGCCTTAGTAGCCGCTCGGCTTTCTTT
many,TRBV2,TRBD1,TRBJ2-7,CASSKPGQGVLRPYEQYF,TGTGCCAGCAGTAAGCCGGGACAGGGGGTCTTACGTCCCTACGAGCAGTACTTC
many,TRBV6-5,.,TRBJ1-1,CASSYDGDTEAFF,TGTGCCAGCAGTTACGATGGGGACACTGAAGCTTTCTTT
many,TRBV2,TRBD1,TRBJ1-2,CASSEGGPGGYGYTF,TGTGCCAGCAGTGAAGGGGGCCCAGGGGGATATGGCTACACCTTC
many,TRBV6-2/TRBV6-3,.,TRBJ2-3,CASSYGFADTQYF,TGTGCCAGCAGTTACGGATTCGCCGATACGCAGTATTTT
many,TRBV28,.,TRBJ1-4,CASSLRATNEKLFF,TGTGCCAGCAGTCTCCGAGCAACTAATGAAAAACTGTTTTTT
once,TRBV12-3/TRBV12-4,.,TRBJ1-2,CASSSCPYGYTF,TGTGCCAGCAGTTCGTGCCCCTATGGCTACACCTTC
many,TRBV10-3,TRBD2,TRBJ2-5,CAIGGGPEETQYF,TGTGCCATCGGCGGGGGACCCGAAGAGACCCAGTACTTC
many,TRBV7-9,.,TRBJ2-5,CASSNGQYQETQYF,TGTGCCAGCAGCAACGGACAGTACCAAGAGACCCAGTACTTC
many,TRBV19,.,TRBJ1-3,CASRQVSGNTIYF,TGTGCCAGTAGACAGGTCTCTGGAAACACCATATATTTT
many,TRBV29-1,.,TRBJ1-3,CSVELEGPRNTIYF,TGCAGCGTTGAACTGGAGGGCCCGAGAAACACCATATATTTT